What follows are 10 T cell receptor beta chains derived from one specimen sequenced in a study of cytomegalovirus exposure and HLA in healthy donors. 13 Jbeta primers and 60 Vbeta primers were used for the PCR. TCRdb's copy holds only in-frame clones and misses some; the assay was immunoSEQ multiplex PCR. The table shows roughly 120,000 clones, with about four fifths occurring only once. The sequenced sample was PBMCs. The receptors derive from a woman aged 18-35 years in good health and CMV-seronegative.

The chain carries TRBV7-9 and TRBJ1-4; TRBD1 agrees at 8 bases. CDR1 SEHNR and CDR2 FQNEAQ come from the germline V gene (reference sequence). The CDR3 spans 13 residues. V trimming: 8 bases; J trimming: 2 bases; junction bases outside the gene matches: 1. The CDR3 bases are TGTGCCAGCGGGGACAGGACTAATGAAAAACTGTTTTTT. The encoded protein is CASGDRTNEKLFF.

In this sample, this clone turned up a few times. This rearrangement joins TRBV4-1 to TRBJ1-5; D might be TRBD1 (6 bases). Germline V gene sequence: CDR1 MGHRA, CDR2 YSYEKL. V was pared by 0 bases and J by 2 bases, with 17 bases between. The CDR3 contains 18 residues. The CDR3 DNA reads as TGCGCCAGCAGCCAAGAACGGCCACAGGGTGTCGGCAATCAGCCCCAGCATTTT. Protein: CASSQERPQGVGNQPQHF.

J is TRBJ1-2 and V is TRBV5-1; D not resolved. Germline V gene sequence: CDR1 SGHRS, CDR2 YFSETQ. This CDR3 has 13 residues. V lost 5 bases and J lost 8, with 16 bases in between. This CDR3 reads CASRSDGARGYTF. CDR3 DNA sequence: TGCGCCAGCAGAAGCGACGGCGCTCGGGGCTACACCTTC.

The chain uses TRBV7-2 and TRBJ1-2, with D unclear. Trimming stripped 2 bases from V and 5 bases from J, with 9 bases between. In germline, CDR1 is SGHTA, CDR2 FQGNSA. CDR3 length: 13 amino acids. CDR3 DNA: TGTGCCAGCAGCTTAAGCGGTGGGTATGGCTACACCTTC. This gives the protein CASSLSGGYGYTF.

The CDR3 bases are TGTGCCAGCAGTTCCTCGGCAGGGGGAAGCTCCTACAATGAGCAGTTCTTC. Translation: CASSSSAGGSSYNEQFF. This sequence joins TRBV28 and TRBJ2-1; 7 nucleotides agree with TRBD1. The junction had 9 bases not matched to a gene; V was cut back by 4 bases and J by 0 bases. Germline V lookup: CDR1 MDHEN, CDR2 SYDVKM. The CDR3 contains 17 residues.

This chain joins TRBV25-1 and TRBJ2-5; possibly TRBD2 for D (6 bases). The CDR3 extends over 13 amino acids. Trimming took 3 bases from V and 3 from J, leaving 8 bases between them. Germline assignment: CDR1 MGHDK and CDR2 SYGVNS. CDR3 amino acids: CASSDGGEETQYF. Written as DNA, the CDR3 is TGTGCCAGCAGTGACGGGGGAGAAGAGACCCAGTACTTC.

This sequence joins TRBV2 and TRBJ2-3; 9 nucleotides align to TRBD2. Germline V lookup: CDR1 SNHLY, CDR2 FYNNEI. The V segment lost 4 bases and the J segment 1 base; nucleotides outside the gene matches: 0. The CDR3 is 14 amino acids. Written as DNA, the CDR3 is TGTGCCAGCAGTGGCGGGGGGGGCACAGATACGCAGTATTTT. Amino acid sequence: CASSGGGGTDTQYF.

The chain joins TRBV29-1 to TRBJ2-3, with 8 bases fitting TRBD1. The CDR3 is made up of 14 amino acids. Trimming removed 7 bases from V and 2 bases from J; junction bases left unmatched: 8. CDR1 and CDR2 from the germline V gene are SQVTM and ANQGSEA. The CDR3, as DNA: TGCAGCGCCGCACAGGGGGTTAACACAGATACGCAGTATTTT. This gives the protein CSAAQGVNTDTQYF.

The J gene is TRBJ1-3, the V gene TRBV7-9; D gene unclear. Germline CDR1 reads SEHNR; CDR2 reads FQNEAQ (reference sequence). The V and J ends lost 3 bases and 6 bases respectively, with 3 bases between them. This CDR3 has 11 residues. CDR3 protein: CASSFQNTIYF. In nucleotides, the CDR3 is TGTGCCAGCAGCTTTCAAAACACCATATATTTT.

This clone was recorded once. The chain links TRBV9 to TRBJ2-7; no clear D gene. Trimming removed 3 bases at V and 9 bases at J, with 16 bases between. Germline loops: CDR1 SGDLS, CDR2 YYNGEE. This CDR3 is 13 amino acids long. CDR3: CASSGQDIGPQYF. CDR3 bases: TGTGCCAGCAGCGGACAAGACATCGGCCCGCAGTACTTC. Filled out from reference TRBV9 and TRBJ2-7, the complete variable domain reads DSGVTQTPKHLITATGQRVTLRCSPRSGDLSVYWYQQSLDQGLQFLIQYYNGEERAKGNILERFSAQQFPDLHSELNLSSLELGDSALYFCASSGQDIGPQYFGPGTRLTVT.